This passage covers 3 T cell receptor beta chains from one sample sequenced in a study of OX40 agonist ivuxolimab in advanced cancers. Using immunoSEQ multiplex PCR, the repertoire was profiled, and TCRdb retains in-frame clones only, with some absent. Here the sample spans tens of thousands of clones, roughly 80% being singletons. Material: CD4+ or CD8+ T cells sorted from blood, obtained in a trial of the OX40 agonist ivuxolimab. The receptors stem from an adult with an advanced solid tumor such as melanoma, head and neck, liver or kidney cancer.

The rearrangement links TRBV18 to TRBJ1-5; TRBD1 aligns across 10 bases. The CDR3 has 17 residues. Trimming took 4 bases from V and 6 from J; bases not matched to a gene: 12. Per germline, CDR1 KGHSH and CDR2 LQKENI. The CDR3 loop is CASSLLMRDRGTQPQHF. The CDR3 DNA reads as TGTGCCAGCTCACTTCTGATGCGGGACAGGGGAACTCAGCCCCAGCATTTT.

This chain links TRBV28 with TRBJ2-7; TRBD1 aligns across 9 bases. V shed 1 base, J shed 4 bases, and the junction held 5 bases outside the gene matches. The CDR3 extends over 15 amino acids. Germline V CDR1 and CDR2: MDHEN, SYDVKM. In DNA form, the CDR3 reads TGTGCCAGCAGTTTATATGGGACAGGGCCTTACGAGCAGTACTTC. It translates to CASSLYGTGPYEQYF.

The chain uses TRBV2 and TRBJ1-1, with D perhaps TRBD1 (5 bases). V lost 2 bases to trimming and J lost 5 bases, with 12 bases between them. The CDR3 consists of 14 residues. The V gene's germline CDR1 is SNHLY and CDR2 FYNNEI. This CDR3 is CASSESIGGTEAFF. As DNA, the CDR3 is TGTGCCAGCAGTGAAAGTATTGGGGGGACTGAAGCTTTCTTT.